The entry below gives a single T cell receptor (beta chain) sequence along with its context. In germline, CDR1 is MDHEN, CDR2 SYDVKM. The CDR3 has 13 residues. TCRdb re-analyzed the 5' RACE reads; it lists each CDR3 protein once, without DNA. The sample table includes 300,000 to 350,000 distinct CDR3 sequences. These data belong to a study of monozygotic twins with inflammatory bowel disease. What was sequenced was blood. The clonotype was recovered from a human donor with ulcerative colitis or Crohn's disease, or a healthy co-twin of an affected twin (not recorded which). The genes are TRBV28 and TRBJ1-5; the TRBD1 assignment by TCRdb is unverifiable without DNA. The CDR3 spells CASTLGSNQPQHF.